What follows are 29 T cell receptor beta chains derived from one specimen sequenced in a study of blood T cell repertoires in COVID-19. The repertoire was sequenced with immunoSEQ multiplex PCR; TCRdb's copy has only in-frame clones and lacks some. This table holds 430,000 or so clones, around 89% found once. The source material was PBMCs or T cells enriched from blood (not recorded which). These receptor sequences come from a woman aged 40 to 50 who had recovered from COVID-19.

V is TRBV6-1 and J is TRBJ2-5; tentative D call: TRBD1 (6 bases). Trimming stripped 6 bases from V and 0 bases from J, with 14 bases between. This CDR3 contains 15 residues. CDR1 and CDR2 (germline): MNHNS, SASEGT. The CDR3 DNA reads TGTGCCAGCAGCACCCAATACAGGGACCAAGAGACCCAGTACTTC. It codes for CASSTQYRDQETQYF.

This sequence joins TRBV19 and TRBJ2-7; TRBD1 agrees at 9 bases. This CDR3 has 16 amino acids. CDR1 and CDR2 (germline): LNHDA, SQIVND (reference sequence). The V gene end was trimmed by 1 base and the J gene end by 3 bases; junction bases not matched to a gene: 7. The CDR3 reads CASSIARDRAFYEQYF. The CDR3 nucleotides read TGTGCCAGTAGTATAGCCCGGGACAGGGCGTTCTACGAGCAGTACTTC.

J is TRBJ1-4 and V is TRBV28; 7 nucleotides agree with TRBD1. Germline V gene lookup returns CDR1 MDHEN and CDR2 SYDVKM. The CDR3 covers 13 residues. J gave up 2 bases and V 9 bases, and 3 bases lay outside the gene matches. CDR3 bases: TGTGCCAGTAAACAGGGGACTAATGAAAAACTGTTTTTT. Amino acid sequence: CASKQGTNEKLFF.

As DNA, the CDR3 is TGCGCCAGCAGTCCGGGGGTGAACACCGGGGAGCTGTTTTTT. Its translation: CASSPGVNTGELFF. This chain links TRBV23-1 with TRBJ2-2; TRBD2 is a possible D gene (6 bases). TRBV23-1 is labeled an ORF, and its function is uncertain. Trimming pared 4 bases from V and 1 base from J, leaving 7 bases between. This CDR3 contains 14 residues.

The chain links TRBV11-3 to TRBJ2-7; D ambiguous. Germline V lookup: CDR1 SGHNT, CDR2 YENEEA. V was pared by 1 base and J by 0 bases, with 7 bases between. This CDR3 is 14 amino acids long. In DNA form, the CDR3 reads TGTGCCAGCAGCTTAGCAGGAAGCTCCTACGAGCAGTACTTC. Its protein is CASSLAGSSYEQYF.

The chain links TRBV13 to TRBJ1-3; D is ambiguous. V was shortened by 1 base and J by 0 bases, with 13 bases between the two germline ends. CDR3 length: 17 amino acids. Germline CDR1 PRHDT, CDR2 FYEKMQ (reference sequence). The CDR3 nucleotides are TGTGCCAGCAGCTTAGACGGCGGCTCGAACTCTGGAAACACCATATATTTT. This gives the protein CASSLDGGSNSGNTIYF.

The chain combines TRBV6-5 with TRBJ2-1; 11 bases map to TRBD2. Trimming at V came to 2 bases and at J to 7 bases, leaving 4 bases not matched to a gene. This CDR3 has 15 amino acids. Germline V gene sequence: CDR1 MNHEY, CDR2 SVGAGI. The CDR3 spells CASSYVASGRNEQFF. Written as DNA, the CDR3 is TGTGCCAGCAGTTACGTGGCTAGCGGGAGGAATGAGCAGTTCTTC.

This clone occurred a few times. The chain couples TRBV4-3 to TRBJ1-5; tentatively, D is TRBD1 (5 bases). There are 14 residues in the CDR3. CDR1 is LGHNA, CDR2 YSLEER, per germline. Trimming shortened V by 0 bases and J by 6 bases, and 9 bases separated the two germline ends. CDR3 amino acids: CASSQDSQGQPQHF. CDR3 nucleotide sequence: TGCGCCAGCAGCCAAGATTCTCAGGGTCAGCCCCAGCATTTT.

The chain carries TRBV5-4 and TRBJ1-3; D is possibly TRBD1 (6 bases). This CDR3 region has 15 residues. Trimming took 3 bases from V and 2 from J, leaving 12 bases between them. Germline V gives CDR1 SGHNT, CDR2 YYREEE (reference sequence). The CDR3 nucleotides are TGTGCCAGCAGCTCACAGGGTACGGCTGGAAACACCATATATTTT. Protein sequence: CASSSQGTAGNTIYF.

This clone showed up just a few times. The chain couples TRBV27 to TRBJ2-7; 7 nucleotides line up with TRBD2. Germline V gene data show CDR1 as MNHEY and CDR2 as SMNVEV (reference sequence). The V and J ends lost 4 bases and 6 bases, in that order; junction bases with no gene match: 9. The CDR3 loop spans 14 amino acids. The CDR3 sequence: CASSWGPLAAEQYF. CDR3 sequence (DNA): TGTGCCAGCAGTTGGGGTCCCCTAGCGGCCGAGCAGTACTTC.

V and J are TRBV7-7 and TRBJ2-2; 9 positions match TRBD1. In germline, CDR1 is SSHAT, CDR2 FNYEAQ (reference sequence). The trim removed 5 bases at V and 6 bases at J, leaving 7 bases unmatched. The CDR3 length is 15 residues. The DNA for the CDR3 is TGTGCCAGCAGCCCTCCCGGGACAGGGTCCGGGGAGCTGTTTTTT. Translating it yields CASSPPGTGSGELFF.

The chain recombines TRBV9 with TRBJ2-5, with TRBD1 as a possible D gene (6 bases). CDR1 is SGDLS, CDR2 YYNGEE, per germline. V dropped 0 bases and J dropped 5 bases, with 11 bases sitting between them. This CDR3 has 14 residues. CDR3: CASSVGHRVETQYF. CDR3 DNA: TGTGCCAGCAGCGTAGGGCACAGGGTGGAGACCCAGTACTTC. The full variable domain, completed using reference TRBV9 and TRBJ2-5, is DSGVTQTPKHLITATGQRVTLRCSPRSGDLSVYWYQQSLDQGLQFLIQYYNGEERAKGNILERFSAQQFPDLHSELNLSSLELGDSALYFCASSVGHRVETQYFGPGTRLLVL.

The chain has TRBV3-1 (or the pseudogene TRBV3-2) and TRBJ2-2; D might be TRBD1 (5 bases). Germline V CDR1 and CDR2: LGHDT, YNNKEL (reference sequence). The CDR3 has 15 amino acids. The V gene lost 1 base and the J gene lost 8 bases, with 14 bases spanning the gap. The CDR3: CASSQGGKFAGELFF. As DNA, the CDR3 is TGTGCCAGCAGCCAAGGGGGCAAGTTCGCTGGGGAGCTGTTTTTT.

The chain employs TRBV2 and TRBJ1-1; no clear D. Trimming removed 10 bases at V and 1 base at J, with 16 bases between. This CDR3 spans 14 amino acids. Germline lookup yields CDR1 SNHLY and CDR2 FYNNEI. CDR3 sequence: CAIPGEGGNTEAFF. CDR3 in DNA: TGTGCCATACCTGGGGAGGGAGGGAACACTGAAGCTTTCTTT.

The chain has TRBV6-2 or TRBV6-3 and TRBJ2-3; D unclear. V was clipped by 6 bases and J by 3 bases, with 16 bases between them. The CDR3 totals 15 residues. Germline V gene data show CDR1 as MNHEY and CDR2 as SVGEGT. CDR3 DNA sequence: TGTGCCAGCAGCCCTCGGAGTTTGGTGACAGATACGCAGTATTTT. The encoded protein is CASSPRSLVTDTQYF.

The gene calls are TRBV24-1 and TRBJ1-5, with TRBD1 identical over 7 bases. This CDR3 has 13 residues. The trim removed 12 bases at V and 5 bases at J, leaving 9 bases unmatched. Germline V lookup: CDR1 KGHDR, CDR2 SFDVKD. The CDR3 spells CAAQGGPYQPQHF. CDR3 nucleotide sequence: TGTGCCGCTCAGGGGGGCCCCTATCAGCCCCAGCATTTT.

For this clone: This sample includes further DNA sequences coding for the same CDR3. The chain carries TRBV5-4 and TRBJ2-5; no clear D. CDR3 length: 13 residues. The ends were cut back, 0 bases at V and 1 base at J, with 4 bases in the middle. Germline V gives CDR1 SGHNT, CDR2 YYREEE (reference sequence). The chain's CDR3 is CASSLDTQETQYF. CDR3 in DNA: TGTGCCAGCAGCTTGGACACCCAAGAGACCCAGTACTTC. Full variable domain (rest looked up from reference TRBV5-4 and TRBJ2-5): ETGVTQSPTHLIKTRGQQVTLRCSSQSGHNTVSWYQQALGQGPQFIFQYYREEENGRGNFPPRFSGLQFPNYSSELNVNALELDDSALYLCASSLDTQETQYFGPGTRLLVL.

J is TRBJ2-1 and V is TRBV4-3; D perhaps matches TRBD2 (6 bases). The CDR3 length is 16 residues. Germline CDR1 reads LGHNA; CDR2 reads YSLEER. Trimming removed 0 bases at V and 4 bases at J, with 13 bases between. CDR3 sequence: CASSQDRDGRYNEQFF. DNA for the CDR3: TGCGCCAGCAGCCAAGATCGGGACGGGAGATACAATGAGCAGTTCTTC.

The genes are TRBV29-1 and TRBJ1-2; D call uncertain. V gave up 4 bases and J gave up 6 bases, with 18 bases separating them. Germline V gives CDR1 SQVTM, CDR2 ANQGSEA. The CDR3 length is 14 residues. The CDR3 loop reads CSVGHHGSLNGYTF. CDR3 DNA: TGCAGCGTTGGACACCATGGCAGTCTGAATGGCTACACCTTC.

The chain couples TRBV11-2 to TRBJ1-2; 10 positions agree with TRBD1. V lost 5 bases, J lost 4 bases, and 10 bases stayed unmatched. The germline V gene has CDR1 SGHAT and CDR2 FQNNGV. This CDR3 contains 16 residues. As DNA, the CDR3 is TGTGCCAGCAGCGCCCTCCGGGGACAGGGGAGCTATGGCTACACCTTC. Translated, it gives CASSALRGQGSYGYTF. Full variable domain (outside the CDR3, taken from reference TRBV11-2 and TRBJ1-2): EAGVAQSPRYKIIEKRQSVAFWCNPISGHATLYWYQQILGQGPKLLIQFQNNGVVDDSQLPKDRFSAERLKGVDSTLKIQPAKLEDSAVYLCASSALRGQGSYGYTFGSGTRLTVV.

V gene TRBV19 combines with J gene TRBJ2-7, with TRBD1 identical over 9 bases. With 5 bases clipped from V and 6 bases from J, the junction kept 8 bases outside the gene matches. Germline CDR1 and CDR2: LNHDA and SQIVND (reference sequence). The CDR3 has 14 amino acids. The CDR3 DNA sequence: TGTGCCAGTAGTTCCGGGGACAGGGATGGCGAGCAGTACTTC. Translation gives CASSSGDRDGEQYF.

In nucleotides, the CDR3 is TGTGCCAGCAGGAAAAATACAGCGAACACTGAAGCTTTCTTT. This translates into CASRKNTANTEAFF. The chain couples TRBV7-2 to TRBJ1-1; the D is unclear. There are 14 residues in the CDR3. The germline gives CDR1 SGHTA, CDR2 FQGNSA. V was trimmed by 6 bases and J by 1 base, leaving 12 bases between them.

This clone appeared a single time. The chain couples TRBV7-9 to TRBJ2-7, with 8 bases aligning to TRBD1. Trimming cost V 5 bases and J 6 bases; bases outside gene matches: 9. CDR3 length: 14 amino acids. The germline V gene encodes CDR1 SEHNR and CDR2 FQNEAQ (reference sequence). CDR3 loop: CASSAGTGMLEQYF. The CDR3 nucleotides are TGTGCCAGCAGCGCCGGGACAGGAATGCTCGAGCAGTACTTC.

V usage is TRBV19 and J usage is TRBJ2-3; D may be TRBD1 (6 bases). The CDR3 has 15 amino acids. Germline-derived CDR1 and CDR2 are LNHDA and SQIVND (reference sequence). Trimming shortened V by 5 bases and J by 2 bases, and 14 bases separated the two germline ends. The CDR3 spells CASSSDRYSTDTQYF. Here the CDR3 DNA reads TGTGCCAGTAGTTCGGACAGATATTCCACAGATACGCAGTATTTT. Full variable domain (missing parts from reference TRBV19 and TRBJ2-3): DGGITQSPKYLFRKEGQNVTLSCEQNLNHDAMYWYRQDPGQGLRLIYYSQIVNDFQKGDIAEGYSVSREKKESFPLTVTSAQKNPTAFYLCASSSDRYSTDTQYFGPGTRLTVL.

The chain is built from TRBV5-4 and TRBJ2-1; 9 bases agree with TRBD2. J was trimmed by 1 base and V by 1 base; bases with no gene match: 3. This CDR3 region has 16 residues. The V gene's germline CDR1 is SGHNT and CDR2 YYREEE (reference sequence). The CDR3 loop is CASSLWAGGSYNEQFF. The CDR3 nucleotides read TGTGCCAGCAGCTTGTGGGCGGGAGGGTCCTACAATGAGCAGTTCTTC.

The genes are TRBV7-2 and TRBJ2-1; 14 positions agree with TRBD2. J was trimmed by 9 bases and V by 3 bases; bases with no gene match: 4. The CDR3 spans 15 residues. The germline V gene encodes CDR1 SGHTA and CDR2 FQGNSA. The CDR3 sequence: CASSFRLAGGSEQFF. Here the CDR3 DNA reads TGTGCCAGCAGCTTTCGACTAGCGGGAGGGTCTGAGCAGTTCTTC.

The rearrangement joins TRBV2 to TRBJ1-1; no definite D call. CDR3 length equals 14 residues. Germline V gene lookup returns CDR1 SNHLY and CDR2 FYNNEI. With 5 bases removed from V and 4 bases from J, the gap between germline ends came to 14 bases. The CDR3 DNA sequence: TGTGCCAGCAGTTCACCTGGTCGGGGCACTGAAGCTTTCTTT. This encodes CASSSPGRGTEAFF.

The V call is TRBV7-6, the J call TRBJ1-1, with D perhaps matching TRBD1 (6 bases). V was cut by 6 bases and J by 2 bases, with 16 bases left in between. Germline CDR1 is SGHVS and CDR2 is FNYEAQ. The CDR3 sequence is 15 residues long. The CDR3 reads CASRGARSFNTEAFF. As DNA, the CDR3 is TGTGCCAGCAGGGGGGCCAGGTCCTTTAACACTGAAGCTTTCTTT.

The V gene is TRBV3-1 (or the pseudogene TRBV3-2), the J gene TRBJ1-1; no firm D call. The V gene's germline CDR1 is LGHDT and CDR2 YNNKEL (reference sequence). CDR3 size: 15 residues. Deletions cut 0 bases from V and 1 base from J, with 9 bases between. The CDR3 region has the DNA TGTGCCAGCAGCCAAGAGTTGAGGGAGAACACTGAAGCTTTCTTT. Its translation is CASSQELRENTEAFF.